This T cell receptor beta chain was sequenced during a study of technical replicates of blood from a few donors. Sequencing used immunoSEQ multiplex PCR; TCRdb keeps in-frame clones, though not all of them. The sample includes tens of thousands of clones, more than 85% of them seen just once. The sequencing sample was made of PBMCs. The sequence came from a human donor in good health. Some clones in this sample may be carry-over from other donors' samples.

The CDR3 DNA follows: TGTGCCAGCAGCTTAGTTTTGGGGCAGGGGAATGGCTACACCTTC. Residues: CASSLVLGQGNGYTF. The chain couples TRBV7-2 to TRBJ1-2; perhaps TRBD1 as D (6 bases). The ends were cut back, 1 base at V and 6 bases at J, with 15 bases in the middle. The CDR3 extends over 15 amino acids. Germline V CDR1 and CDR2: SGHTA, FQGNSA.